This TCR beta chain comes out of a study of shared clonotypes between healthy human individuals. Trimming removed 3 bases from V and 7 bases from J, with 26 bases in between. Germline CDR1 is SGHRS and CDR2 is YFSETQ. CDR3 size: 17 residues. The protocol was immunoSEQ multiplex PCR, while the TCRdb copy is restricted to in-frame clones and leaves out a portion. The table lists 1.4 million to 1.5 million clones, roughly 96% of them singletons. The chain links TRBV5-1 to TRBJ2-7; a weak D match, TRBD2 (6 bases). The sequence derives from a man aged 30 to 45 in good health. Sequences were obtained from naive CD4+ T cells sorted from blood. The sample's subset: CD45RA+ positively selected. The CDR3 region is CASSSGLEARPIREQYF. For the CDR3, the DNA is TGCGCCAGCAGCTCGGGACTGGAGGCGAGACCGATCAGGGAGCAGTACTTC.